These T cell receptor beta chains were read from a single sample in a study of blood T cell repertoires in COVID-19. Here immunoSEQ multiplex PCR was the method, and the copy in TCRdb shows in-frame clones only, minus some. The table shows about 130,000 clones, with around nine tenths occurring only once. Input material: peripheral blood. The receptor set was obtained from an elderly woman with acute or convalescent COVID-19. CDR3s include the opening cysteine and the closing phenylalanine or tryptophan. Each record gives: D gene, clone size, V gene, J gene, CDR3 DNA, CDR3 protein. D genes are given only for firm matches. The size entry is marked missing in some rows and otherwise reads once, few, many or a size class.

d_gene: .
abundance: .
v_gene: TRBV12-3/TRBV12-4
j_gene: TRBJ1-2
CDR3nt: TGTGCCAGCAGTTTAGCGAGGGGGAATGGCTACACCTTC
CDR3aa: CASSLARGNGYTF

d_gene: TRBD1
abundance: .
v_gene: TRBV3-1/TRBV3-2
j_gene: TRBJ1-1
CDR3nt: TGTGCCAGCAGCCTAGAGACAGGGTCTGAAGCTTTCTTT
CDR3aa: CASSLETGSEAFF

d_gene: .
abundance: .
v_gene: TRBV7-8
j_gene: TRBJ1-4
CDR3nt: TGTGCCAGCAGCCCGGGTAGGCCTAATGAAAAACTGTTTTTT
CDR3aa: CASSPGRPNEKLFF

d_gene: .
abundance: .
v_gene: TRBV3-1/TRBV3-2
j_gene: TRBJ1-4
CDR3nt: TGTGCCAGCAGCCAAAGAATACAGGGTGAAAAACTGTTTTTT
CDR3aa: CASSQRIQGEKLFF

d_gene: .
abundance: .
v_gene: TRBV5-1
j_gene: TRBJ1-1
CDR3nt: TGCGCCAGCAGCCCTCAGCCCGGGACACCGAACACTGAAGCTTTCTTT
CDR3aa: CASSPQPGTPNTEAFF

d_gene: TRBD1
abundance: .
v_gene: TRBV7-9
j_gene: TRBJ2-1
CDR3nt: TGTGCCAGCAGCTTAAAAGGACAGGGTTACTACAATGAGCAGTTCTTC
CDR3aa: CASSLKGQGYYNEQFF

d_gene: TRBD2
abundance: .
v_gene: TRBV2
j_gene: TRBJ2-1
CDR3nt: TGTGCCAGCACCGGGGGACTAGCGACCTACAATGAGCAGTTCTTC
CDR3aa: CASTGGLATYNEQFF

d_gene: TRBD2
abundance: .
v_gene: TRBV5-4
j_gene: TRBJ2-3
CDR3nt: TGTGCCAGCAGCACCGAGCGGGGCGCCACAGATACGCAGTATTTT
CDR3aa: CASSTERGATDTQYF

d_gene: TRBD1
abundance: .
v_gene: TRBV7-8
j_gene: TRBJ1-6
CDR3nt: TGTGCCAGCAGCTTAGGTAGGGGGCAGAATTCACCCCTCCACTTT
CDR3aa: CASSLGRGQNSPLHF

d_gene: .
abundance: .
v_gene: TRBV4-2
j_gene: TRBJ1-6
CDR3nt: TGTGCCAGCAGCCAAGACCGGGGAGGACCGGGCTCACCCCTCCACTTT
CDR3aa: CASSQDRGGPGSPLHF

d_gene: TRBD1
abundance: .
v_gene: TRBV3-1/TRBV3-2
j_gene: TRBJ1-1
CDR3nt: TGTGCCAGCAGCCAAGGGACAGGGGGAATGAACACTGAAGCTTTCTTT
CDR3aa: CASSQGTGGMNTEAFF

d_gene: .
abundance: .
v_gene: TRBV19
j_gene: TRBJ2-7
CDR3nt: TGTGCCAGTAGTCCAGGAACAGGGCGCGAGCAGTACTTC
CDR3aa: CASSPGTGREQYF

d_gene: .
abundance: .
v_gene: TRBV4-1
j_gene: TRBJ1-3
CDR3nt: TGCGCCAGCAGCCAAGAAGACAACCCTGGAAACACCATATATTTT
CDR3aa: CASSQEDNPGNTIYF

d_gene: TRBD2
abundance: .
v_gene: TRBV11-3
j_gene: TRBJ2-5
CDR3nt: TGTGCCAGCAGCTTAGGACTAGCGGGAAGGGAGACCCAGTACTTC
CDR3aa: CASSLGLAGRETQYF

d_gene: .
abundance: .
v_gene: TRBV29-1
j_gene: TRBJ2-5
CDR3nt: TGCAGCGTTAAAGGACTGTTAGAGACCCAGTACTTC
CDR3aa: CSVKGLLETQYF

d_gene: TRBD1
abundance: .
v_gene: TRBV4-2
j_gene: TRBJ2-3
CDR3nt: TGTGCCAGCAGCCAGCCCACAGGGGAGCGTACGCAGTATTTT
CDR3aa: CASSQPTGERTQYF

d_gene: .
abundance: .
v_gene: TRBV21-1
j_gene: TRBJ2-1
CDR3nt: TGTGCCAGCAGCCCGAAACGGGATTTATCCTACAATGAGCAGTTCTTC
CDR3aa: CASSPKRDLSYNEQFF

d_gene: TRBD2
abundance: .
v_gene: TRBV3-1/TRBV3-2
j_gene: TRBJ2-5
CDR3nt: TGTGCCAGCAGCCGACGCACGGGCCTAGCGGTCCAAGAGACCCAGTACTTC
CDR3aa: CASSRRTGLAVQETQYF

d_gene: TRBD1
abundance: .
v_gene: TRBV10-3
j_gene: TRBJ1-6
CDR3nt: TGTGCCATCAGCGACAGGGATAATTCACCCCTCCACTTT
CDR3aa: CAISDRDNSPLHF

d_gene: TRBD2
abundance: .
v_gene: TRBV3-1/TRBV3-2
j_gene: TRBJ2-5
CDR3nt: TGTGCCAGCAGCCATCTAGTAAATCCCGGGACTAGCGGCCAAGAGACCCAGTACTTC
CDR3aa: CASSHLVNPGTSGQETQYF

d_gene: .
abundance: .
v_gene: TRBV7-8
j_gene: TRBJ1-3
CDR3nt: TGTGCCAGCAGGTCACGAGACAGCAACACCATATATTTT
CDR3aa: CASRSRDSNTIYF

d_gene: TRBD2
abundance: .
v_gene: TRBV5-1
j_gene: TRBJ2-1
CDR3nt: TGCGCCAGCAGCTTAGGCGGGAGGGCCAATGAGCAGTTCTTC
CDR3aa: CASSLGGRANEQFF

d_gene: .
abundance: .
v_gene: TRBV19
j_gene: TRBJ2-2
CDR3nt: TGTGCCAGTAGTATATTTTGGGGGGACACCGGGGAGCTGTTTTTT
CDR3aa: CASSIFWGDTGELFF

d_gene: TRBD1
abundance: .
v_gene: TRBV18
j_gene: TRBJ1-5
CDR3nt: TGTGCCAGCTCACCAGGGACAGGGTTGCGTCAGCCCCAGCATTTT
CDR3aa: CASSPGTGLRQPQHF

d_gene: .
abundance: .
v_gene: TRBV13
j_gene: TRBJ1-1
CDR3nt: TGTGCCAGCAGCTTAGGCGGGAATACTGAAGCTTTCTTT
CDR3aa: CASSLGGNTEAFF

d_gene: TRBD2
abundance: .
v_gene: TRBV7-2
j_gene: TRBJ2-3
CDR3nt: TGTGCCAGCAGCCGCGGGGGGCCAAGCACAGATACGCAGTATTTT
CDR3aa: CASSRGGPSTDTQYF

d_gene: .
abundance: .
v_gene: TRBV9
j_gene: TRBJ1-3
CDR3nt: TGTGCCAGCAGCGAAGGGGGGGTCTCTGGAAACACCATATATTTT
CDR3aa: CASSEGGVSGNTIYF

d_gene: TRBD1
abundance: .
v_gene: TRBV28
j_gene: TRBJ2-2
CDR3nt: TGTGCCAGCAAGACAGGGGGCAAGCACCGGGAGCTGTTTTTT
CDR3aa: CASKTGGKHRELFF

d_gene: .
abundance: few
v_gene: TRBV18
j_gene: TRBJ2-2
CDR3nt: TGTGCCAGCTCACCATCGCTAGCGATCACCGGGGAGCTGTTTTTT
CDR3aa: CASSPSLAITGELFF

d_gene: .
abundance: .
v_gene: TRBV5-4
j_gene: TRBJ1-4
CDR3nt: TGTGCCAGCAGCCCTGGTGGGCTTACAACTAATGAAAAACTGTTTTTT
CDR3aa: CASSPGGLTTNEKLFF

d_gene: TRBD2
abundance: .
v_gene: TRBV15
j_gene: TRBJ2-2
CDR3nt: TGTGCCACCAGGGGGGGGGCGAACACCGGGGAGCTGTTTTTT
CDR3aa: CATRGGANTGELFF

d_gene: .
abundance: .
v_gene: TRBV11-2
j_gene: TRBJ2-5
CDR3nt: TGTGCCAGCAGCTTAGGGGCAGGGATGGCGAGAGGGACCCAGTACTTC
CDR3aa: CASSLGAGMARGTQYF

d_gene: .
abundance: .
v_gene: TRBV4-1
j_gene: TRBJ1-1
CDR3nt: TGCGCCAGCAGCCAAGATCAACGGGGGACTGAAGCTTTCTTT
CDR3aa: CASSQDQRGTEAFF

d_gene: TRBD1
abundance: .
v_gene: TRBV5-1
j_gene: TRBJ1-2
CDR3nt: TGCGCCAGCAGCTGGGACAGGGGAGGCGGCTACACCTTC
CDR3aa: CASSWDRGGGYTF

d_gene: TRBD1
abundance: .
v_gene: TRBV10-3
j_gene: TRBJ1-5
CDR3nt: TGTGCCATCAGTGAGAGCCGACAGGGAAGGAATCAGCCCCAGCATTTT
CDR3aa: CAISESRQGRNQPQHF

d_gene: TRBD1
abundance: .
v_gene: TRBV29-1
j_gene: TRBJ2-3
CDR3nt: TGCAGCGTTGCAATGGGACAGCCCACAGATACGCAGTATTTT
CDR3aa: CSVAMGQPTDTQYF

d_gene: .
abundance: .
v_gene: TRBV28
j_gene: TRBJ1-3
CDR3nt: TGTGCCAGCAGCACAGGGTCCAACTCTGGAAACACCATATATTTT
CDR3aa: CASSTGSNSGNTIYF

d_gene: .
abundance: .
v_gene: TRBV5-1
j_gene: TRBJ1-4
CDR3nt: TGCGCCAGCAGCTTTGGGCAGACACCCCCTACGGAACTGTTTTTT
CDR3aa: CASSFGQTPPTELFF

d_gene: .
abundance: once
v_gene: TRBV3-1/TRBV3-2
j_gene: TRBJ1-1
CDR3nt: TGTGCCAGCAGCCAACAGGTGGTGAACACTGAAGCTTTCTTT
CDR3aa: CASSQQVVNTEAFF

d_gene: .
abundance: .
v_gene: TRBV12-3/TRBV12-4
j_gene: TRBJ1-1
CDR3nt: TGTGCCAGCAGTTTTGGCAGGCACACTGAAGCTTTCTTT
CDR3aa: CASSFGRHTEAFF